Below, 11 T cell receptor beta chains from the same sample are listed, as sequenced in a study of OX40 agonist ivuxolimab in advanced cancers. Clones were read by immunoSEQ multiplex PCR, and TCRdb kept only the in-frame ones, dropping some. The sample shows roughly 90,000 clones, 91% of them seen only once. This sample comprised CD4+ or CD8+ T cells sorted from blood, obtained in a trial of the OX40 agonist ivuxolimab. The receptors stem from an adult with an advanced solid tumor such as melanoma, head and neck, liver or kidney cancer.

The chain has TRBV5-1 and TRBJ2-7, with TRBD2 as a possible D gene (5 bases). This CDR3 spans 15 amino acids. Germline V gene lookup returns CDR1 SGHRS and CDR2 YFSETQ. V gave up 0 bases and J gave up 5 bases, with 15 bases separating them. The CDR3 DNA reads as TGCGCCAGCAGCTTGGATCACAGCGTCGGGGACGAGCAGTACTTC. Protein: CASSLDHSVGDEQYF.

The chain recombines TRBV6-1 with TRBJ2-1; 8 bases fit TRBD2. V gave up 6 bases and J gave up 1 base; unmatched junction bases: 5. This CDR3 spans 15 amino acids. Germline V lookup: CDR1 MNHNS, CDR2 SASEGT. CDR3 region: CASSLGLASYNEQFF. The CDR3 DNA reads TGTGCCAGCAGCCTTGGACTAGCTTCCTACAATGAGCAGTTCTTC.

The genes are TRBV4-2 and TRBJ2-7; D gene uncertain. The CDR3 length is 14 residues. Germline CDR1 reads LGHNA; CDR2 reads YNFKEQ. V lost 4 bases to trimming and J lost 5 bases, with 15 bases between them. The chain's CDR3 is CASSPDWSVNEQYF. The CDR3, as DNA: TGTGCCAGCAGCCCAGACTGGTCTGTGAACGAGCAGTACTTC.

The V call is TRBV6-6, the J call TRBJ2-7; 7 positions match TRBD1. This CDR3 contains 15 residues. Germline trimming cut 6 bases from V and 3 bases from J; bases unmatched to any gene: 11. Germline V gene sequence: CDR1 MNHNY, CDR2 SVGAGI (reference sequence). The CDR3 region has the DNA TGTGCCAGCAGCCTAAACAGGGGCAGCGGCTACGAGCAGTACTTC. Protein: CASSLNRGSGYEQYF.

J is TRBJ2-2 and V is TRBV9; 10 positions agree with TRBD1. This CDR3 is built from 16 residues. V shed 3 bases, J shed 1 base, and the junction held 3 bases outside the gene matches. Germline V lookup: CDR1 SGDLS, CDR2 YYNGEE. The chain's CDR3 is CASSEGQGLNTGELFF. The CDR3 coding sequence is TGTGCCAGCAGCGAGGGACAGGGGCTGAACACCGGGGAGCTGTTTTTT.

The chain couples TRBV7-9 to TRBJ1-4; D gene uncertain. V dropped 7 bases and J dropped 8 bases, with 17 bases sitting between them. The germline V gene encodes CDR1 SEHNR and CDR2 FQNEAQ (reference sequence). The CDR3 spans 14 residues. CDR3 sequence reads: CASTDIIPAEKLFF. CDR3 nucleotide sequence: TGTGCCAGCACCGACATTATCCCCGCAGAAAAACTGTTTTTT.

The chain carries TRBV30 and TRBJ2-1, with D maybe TRBD2 (6 bases). This CDR3 contains 14 residues. Germline V gives CDR1 GTSNPN, CDR2 SVGIG (reference sequence). Deletions cut 4 bases from V and 0 bases from J, with 10 bases between. CDR3 residues: CAWMGLFSYNEQFF. CDR3 DNA: TGTGCCTGGATGGGACTTTTCTCCTACAATGAGCAGTTCTTC.

The chain employs TRBV27 and TRBJ2-7; D is possibly TRBD1 (5 bases). This CDR3 region has 16 residues. Between the trimmed V and J ends, which lost 0 bases and 12 bases, there was a span of 24 bases. Looked up from germline, CDR1 is MNHEY and CDR2 is SMNVEV (reference sequence). CDR3 loop: CASSLSGVQGTPGRYF. The CDR3 DNA reads TGTGCCAGCAGTTTATCAGGGGTGCAAGGAACTCCAGGACGGTACTTC.

This clone was seen only once. The chain combines TRBV30 with TRBJ2-7; perhaps TRBD2 as D (6 bases). CDR1 is GTSNPN, CDR2 SVGIG, per germline (reference sequence). This CDR3 comprises 14 residues. Trimming took off 3 bases at V and 9 bases at J, with 21 bases between the two ends. The CDR3 here is CAWSAVGTSFGQYF. The CDR3 DNA reads as TGTGCCTGGAGCGCAGTGGGCACTAGCTTCGGGCAGTACTTC.

The chain employs TRBV2 and TRBJ2-7; perhaps D is TRBD1 or TRBD2 (5 bases each). V shed 0 bases and J shed 4 bases, with 13 bases lying between them. The CDR3 extends over 15 amino acids. Germline assignment: CDR1 SNHLY and CDR2 FYNNEI. Written as DNA, the CDR3 is TGTGCCAGCAGTGAAGCTTCGGGGACCGAATACGAGCAGTACTTC. Its protein is CASSEASGTEYEQYF.

The chain is built from TRBV6-5 and TRBJ2-1; a possible D gene is TRBD2 (5 bases). Trimming cost V 0 bases and J 4 bases, with 10 bases left between them. The length of the CDR3 is 15 residues. The germline V gene encodes CDR1 MNHEY and CDR2 SVGAGI. The CDR3 sequence is CASSYSTGSYNEQFF. The CDR3 DNA is TGTGCCAGCAGTTACTCAACGGGATCTTACAATGAGCAGTTCTTC.